Listed below are T cell receptor beta chains from one sample, sequenced in a study of T cell clonotyping in hematopoietic cell transplantation. Profiled with immunoSEQ multiplex PCR; TCRdb holds only in-frame clones, not every one. Counted here are around 28,000 clones, roughly 84% occurring once; the ten biggest clones make up roughly 1.9%. The specimen was peripheral blood mononuclear cells, collected before stem cell transplant. Source of these receptors: a man aged 40-50 years with acute myeloid leukemia. Some clones in this sample may be carry-over from other donors' samples. CDR3s include the opening cysteine and the closing phenylalanine or tryptophan.

TRBV28	CASSPQTGMMGANYGYTF
TRBV27	CASSLLGSYGYTF
TRBV15	CATSGMGQTNYQPQHF
TRBV20-1	CSARADYEAFF
TRBV2	CASSLQGQYYGYTF
TRBV7-9	CASSKTDGVGSSYEQYF
TRBV7-9	CASSLGLALTYEQYF
TRBV7-6	CASSSGQGPFQTQYF
TRBV5-1	CASSLAGQFEKLFF
TRBV4-1	CASSQVEGAFYEQYF
TRBV7-2	CASTEARAGNTIYF
TRBV18	CASSPSDTQYF
TRBV25-1	CARARGNEQYF
TRBV4-2	CASSQVGGQTEAGELFF
TRBV11-2	CASSLDPGLHTGELFF
TRBV6-1	CASRVHENTEAFF
TRBV2	CASSERVITYEQYF
TRBV9	CASSVDFVQETQYF
TRBV19	CASSKTSGETQYF
TRBV25-1	CASRQQGNSGNTIYF
TRBV6-5	CASSYSMVGGTEAFF
TRBV2	CASRGTGMGYTF
TRBV19	CASSNRLAGTDTQYF
TRBV2	CASSARTGVTEAFF
TRBV5-4	CASSFGEETQYF
TRBV5-4	CASSLGVLDSPLHF
TRBV4-3	CASSQDGPVFAGGQETQYF
TRBV2	CASSTPPRGISGTDTQYF
TRBV2	CASRQEYNQPQHF
TRBV30	CAWSVGQGSYNEQFF
TRBV13	CASSLRRVADTQYF
TRBV28	CASSFSQGNYGYTF
TRBV6-6	CASTFSGDTEAFF
TRBV5-4	CASSSYEDRTYAQYF
TRBV11-2	CASSSTGTRYGYTF
TRBV6-1	CASSRNALPDTQYF
TRBV5-1	CASSLGIRSTEAFF
TRBV14	CASSQWQGEKLFF
TRBV29-1	CSVVDPKGGYTF
TRBV29-1	CSVRVGASSYNEQFF
TRBV5-1	CASSSNYEQYF
TRBV7-2	CASSPGHLSYEQYF
TRBV4-1	CASSQVRTNINTEAFF
TRBV6-5	CASSYSQKARGYTF
TRBV10-3	CAIGQGAGFGYTF
TRBV27	CASSKWGALGTEAFF
TRBV5-1	CASSLEGRQNIQYF
TRBV7-2	CASSLGSEYEQYF
TRBV5-4	CASSTRKGTSGETQYF
TRBV7-8	CASSLGTFSYEQYF
TRBV6-6	CASSYATSAGDEQFF
TRBV7-2	CASRGPNTIRQTNYGYTF
TRBV28	CASSMAGREGEKLFF
TRBV7-2	CASSSRARQDHGYTF